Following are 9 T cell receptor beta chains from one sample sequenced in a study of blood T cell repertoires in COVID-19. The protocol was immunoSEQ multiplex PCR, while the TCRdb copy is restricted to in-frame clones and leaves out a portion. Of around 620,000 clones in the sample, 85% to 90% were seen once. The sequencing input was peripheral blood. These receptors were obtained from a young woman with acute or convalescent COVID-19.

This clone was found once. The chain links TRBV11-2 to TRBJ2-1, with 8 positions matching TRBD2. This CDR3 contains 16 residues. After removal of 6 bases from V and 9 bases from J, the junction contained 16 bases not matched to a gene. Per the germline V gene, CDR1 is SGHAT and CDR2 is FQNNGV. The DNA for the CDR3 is TGTGCCAGCAGTCCAATAAGACTAGCGAAATCACTTGAGCAGTTCTTC. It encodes CASSPIRLAKSLEQFF.

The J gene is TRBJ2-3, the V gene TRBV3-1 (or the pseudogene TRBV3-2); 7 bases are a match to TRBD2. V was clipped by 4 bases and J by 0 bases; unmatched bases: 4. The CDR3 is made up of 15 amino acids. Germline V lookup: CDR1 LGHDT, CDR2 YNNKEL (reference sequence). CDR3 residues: CASSPLAASTDTQYF. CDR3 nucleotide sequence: TGTGCCAGCAGCCCCCTAGCGGCTAGCACAGATACGCAGTATTTT.

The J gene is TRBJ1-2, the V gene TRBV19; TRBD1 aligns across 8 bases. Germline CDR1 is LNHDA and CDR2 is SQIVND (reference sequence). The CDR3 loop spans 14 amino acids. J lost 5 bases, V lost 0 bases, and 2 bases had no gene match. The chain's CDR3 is CASSIDWTGYGYTF. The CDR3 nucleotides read TGTGCCAGTAGTATAGACTGGACAGGGTATGGCTACACCTTC.

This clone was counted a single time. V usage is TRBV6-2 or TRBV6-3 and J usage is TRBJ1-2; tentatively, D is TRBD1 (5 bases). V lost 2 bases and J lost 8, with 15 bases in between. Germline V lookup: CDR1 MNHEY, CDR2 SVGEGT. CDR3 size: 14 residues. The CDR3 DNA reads TGTGCCAGCAGTTACGCGGGAGGGGCTCGAGGCTACACCTTC. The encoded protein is CASSYAGGARGYTF.

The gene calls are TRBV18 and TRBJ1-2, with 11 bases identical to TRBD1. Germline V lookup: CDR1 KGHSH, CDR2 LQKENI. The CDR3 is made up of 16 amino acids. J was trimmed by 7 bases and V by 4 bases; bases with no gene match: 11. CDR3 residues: CASSRDRGTDLAGYTF. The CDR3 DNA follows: TGTGCCAGCTCACGGGACAGGGGGACGGACCTAGCTGGCTACACCTTC.

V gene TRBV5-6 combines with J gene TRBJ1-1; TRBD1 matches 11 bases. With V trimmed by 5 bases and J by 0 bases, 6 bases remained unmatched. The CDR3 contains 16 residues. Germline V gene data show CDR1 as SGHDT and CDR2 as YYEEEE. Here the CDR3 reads CASRGTGGAMNTEAFF. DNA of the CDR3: TGTGCCAGCAGAGGGACAGGGGGTGCAATGAACACTGAAGCTTTCTTT. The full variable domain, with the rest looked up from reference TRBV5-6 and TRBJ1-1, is DAGVTQSPTHLIKTRGQQVTLRCSPKSGHDTVSWYQQALGQGPQFIFQYYEEEERQRGNFPDRFSGHQFPNYSSELNVNALLLGDSALYLCASRGTGGAMNTEAFFGQGTRLTVV.

The CDR3, as DNA: TGTGCCAGCAGTGATGAATTAGGGACTGGGGACTACACAGATACGCAGTATTTT. Its protein product is CASSDELGTGDYTDTQYF. This chain joins TRBV25-1 and TRBJ2-3, with 7 nucleotides matching TRBD2. The CDR3 consists of 18 residues. Germline lookup yields CDR1 MGHDK and CDR2 SYGVNS. Trimming took 3 bases from V and 2 from J; bases not matched to a gene: 14.

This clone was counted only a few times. The CDR3 region has the DNA TGCGCCAGCAGCTCACAGGGGGCGCGGGGCACCGGGGAGCTGTTTTTT. Encoded protein: CASSSQGARGTGELFF. The chain has TRBV5-1 and TRBJ2-2; 9 bases agree with TRBD1. Germline assignment: CDR1 SGHRS and CDR2 YFSETQ. V gave up 3 bases and J gave up 4 bases; unmatched junction bases: 7. This CDR3 comprises 16 residues.

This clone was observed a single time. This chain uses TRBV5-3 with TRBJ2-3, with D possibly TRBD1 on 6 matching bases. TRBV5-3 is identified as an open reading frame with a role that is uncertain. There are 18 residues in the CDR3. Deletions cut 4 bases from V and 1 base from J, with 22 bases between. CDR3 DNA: TGTGCCAGAAGCCAGAACAGCAACAGGGTAAAAGGCACAGATACGCAGTATTTT. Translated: CARSQNSNRVKGTDTQYF.